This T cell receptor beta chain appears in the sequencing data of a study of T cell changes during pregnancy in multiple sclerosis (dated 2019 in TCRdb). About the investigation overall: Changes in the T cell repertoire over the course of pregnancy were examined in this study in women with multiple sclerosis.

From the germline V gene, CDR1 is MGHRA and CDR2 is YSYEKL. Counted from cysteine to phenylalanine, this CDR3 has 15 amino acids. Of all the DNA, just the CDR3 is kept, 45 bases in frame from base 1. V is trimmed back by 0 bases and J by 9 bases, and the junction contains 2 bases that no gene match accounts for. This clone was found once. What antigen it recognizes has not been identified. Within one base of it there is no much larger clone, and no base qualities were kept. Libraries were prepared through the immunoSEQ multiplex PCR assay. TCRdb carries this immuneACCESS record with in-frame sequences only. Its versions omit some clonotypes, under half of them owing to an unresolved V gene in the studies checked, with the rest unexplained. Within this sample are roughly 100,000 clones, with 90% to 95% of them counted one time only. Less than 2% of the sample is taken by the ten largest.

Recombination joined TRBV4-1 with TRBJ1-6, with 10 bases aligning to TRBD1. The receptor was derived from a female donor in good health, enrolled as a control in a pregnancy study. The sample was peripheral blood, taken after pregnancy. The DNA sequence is TGCGCCAGCAGCCAAGAGACAGGGGGCCTTTCACCCCTCCACTTT. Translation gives CASSQETGGLSPLHF.